Shown below are 20 T cell receptor beta chains from a single sample sequenced in a study of cytomegalovirus exposure and HLA in healthy donors. PCR used 60 Vbeta primers and 13 Jbeta primers. Produced via immunoSEQ multiplex PCR; TCRdb's table is partial and in-frame only. Among over 150,000 clones listed, 79% were seen once. Sequenced: PBMCs. These receptors were taken from a man in his forties in good health and CMV-seronegative.

V usage is TRBV19 and J usage is TRBJ2-7, with TRBD2 matching 7 bases. The length of the CDR3 is 15 residues. Per the germline V gene, CDR1 is LNHDA and CDR2 is SQIVND (reference sequence). Losses at the gene ends were 10 bases for V and 0 bases for J; bases not matched to a gene: 12. The DNA for the CDR3 is TGTGCCACCTCTATTAGCGGGTATAGCTCCTACGAGCAGTACTTC. Translated, it gives CATSISGYSSYEQYF.

V and J are TRBV27 and TRBJ2-6, with no clear D. Germline V gene lookup returns CDR1 MNHEY and CDR2 SMNVEV (reference sequence). V dropped 6 bases and J dropped 4 bases, with 13 bases sitting between them. The CDR3 runs to 15 residues. CDR3 in DNA: TGTGCCAGCAGGTCCCGGGTTTCCGGGGCCAACGTCCTGACTTTC. Translating it yields CASRSRVSGANVLTF. Combining the CDR3 with reference TRBV27 and TRBJ2-6 gives the whole variable domain EAQVTQNPRYLITVTGKKLTVTCSQNMNHEYMSWYRQDPGLGLRQIYYSMNVEVTDKGDVPEGYKVSRKEKRNFPLILESPSPNQTSLYFCASRSRVSGANVLTFGAGSRLTVL.

The sample holds a few counts of this clone. The V gene is TRBV6-6, the J gene TRBJ2-3; D possibly corresponds to TRBD2 (5 bases). The germline CDR1 and CDR2 sequences are MNHNY and SVGAGI (reference sequence). The V end lost 0 bases, the J end lost 0 bases, and 7 bases lay between the germline ends. CDR3 length: 15 residues. Written as DNA, the CDR3 is TGTGCCAGCAGTTACTCCGGGGTTAGCACAGATACGCAGTATTTT. It yields the protein CASSYSGVSTDTQYF.

The rearrangement joins TRBV7-9 to TRBJ2-7, with 7 positions matching TRBD2. CDR1 is SEHNR and CDR2 is FQNEAQ in the germline V gene (reference sequence). The CDR3 runs to 13 residues. J lost 7 bases, V lost 5 bases, and 8 bases had no gene match. CDR3 loop: CASSLPGGGEQYF. In DNA form, the CDR3 reads TGTGCCAGCAGCCTCCCGGGAGGAGGAGAGCAGTACTTC. The variable domain in full, completed from reference TRBV7-9 and TRBJ2-7, reads DTGVSQNPRHKITKRGQNVTFRCDPISEHNRLYWYRQTLGQGPEFLTYFQNEAQLEKSRLLSDRFSAERPKGSFSTLEIQRTEQGDSAMYLCASSLPGGGEQYFGPGTRLTVT.

This chain uses TRBV21-1 with TRBJ2-7; the table's D call, TRBD1, has no DNA check behind it. TRBV21-1 is a pseudogene segment. CDR3 size: 19 residues. The CDR3 sequence: CASSKANRSTGTSSYEQYF. The CDR3 DNA sequence: TGTGCCAGCAGCAAAGCTAACCGCTCGACCGGGACAAGCTCCTACGAGCAGTACTTC.

This clone showed up just once. The genes are TRBV2 and TRBJ2-2, with D perhaps matching TRBD2 (6 bases). V was pared by 7 bases and J by 4 bases, with 13 bases between. Germline V gene sequence: CDR1 SNHLY, CDR2 FYNNEI. This CDR3 has 14 amino acids. CDR3 sequence: CASTGSRATGELFF. In nucleotides, the CDR3 is TGTGCCAGCACCGGGAGTAGGGCCACCGGGGAGCTGTTTTTT.

The V and J genes are TRBV27 and TRBJ2-7; D may be TRBD1 (6 bases). The CDR3 length is 12 residues. V shed 5 bases and J shed 6 bases, with 11 bases lying between them. Germline CDR1 MNHEY, CDR2 SMNVEV (reference sequence). The CDR3 loop is CASSHQGSEQYF. In DNA form, the CDR3 reads TGTGCCAGCAGTCACCAGGGGAGCGAGCAGTACTTC.

Worth noting for this clone: Distinct nucleotide sequences in the sample also encode this CDR3. The chain recombines TRBV29-1 with TRBJ2-3, with 8 bases matching TRBD1. CDR1 SQVTM and CDR2 ANQGSEA come from the germline V gene. The CDR3 covers 13 residues. V was clipped by 7 bases and J by 0 bases; unmatched bases: 3. CDR3 sequence (DNA): TGCAGCGCGAGGACAGGGAGCACAGATACGCAGTATTTT. Its protein is CSARTGSTDTQYF.

V usage is TRBV27 and J usage is TRBJ1-1; D is unclear. V was shortened by 0 bases and J by 1 base, with 6 bases between the two germline ends. There are 14 residues in the CDR3. Germline CDR1 MNHEY, CDR2 SMNVEV (reference sequence). CDR3 DNA sequence: TGTGCCAGCAGTTTATCCGCAGGGAACACTGAAGCTTTCTTT. Translated, it gives CASSLSAGNTEAFF.

This chain joins TRBV25-1 and TRBJ2-1; 9 bases are shared with TRBD1. CDR1 MGHDK and CDR2 SYGVNS come from the germline V gene. Trimming at V came to 4 bases and at J to 10 bases, leaving 5 bases not matched to a gene. This CDR3 is built from 13 residues. CDR3 region: CASSGFGTGEQFF. For the CDR3, the DNA is TGTGCCAGCAGTGGCTTTGGGACAGGGGAGCAGTTCTTC. Based on the CDR3 plus reference TRBV25-1 and TRBJ2-1, the full variable domain is EADIYQTPRYLVIGTGKKITLECSQTMGHDKMYWYQQDPGMELHLIHYSYGVNSTEKGDLSSESTVSRIRTEHFPLTLESARPSHTSQYLCASSGFGTGEQFFGPGTRLTVL.

This clone occurred a few times. The chain recombines TRBV6-1 with TRBJ2-7, with 11 bases lining up with TRBD2. V shed 5 bases, J shed 0 bases, and the junction held 0 bases outside the gene matches. Germline V lookup: CDR1 MNHNS, CDR2 SASEGT. CDR3 length: 14 amino acids. The CDR3 loop is CASSLAGGSYEQYF. In DNA form, the CDR3 reads TGTGCCAGCAGTCTAGCGGGAGGCTCCTACGAGCAGTACTTC.

V usage is TRBV29-1 and J usage is TRBJ2-7; a possible D gene is TRBD2 (6 bases). CDR1 and CDR2 from the germline V gene are SQVTM and ANQGSEA. The CDR3 runs to 14 residues. The germline V and J ends were trimmed by 4 bases and 0 bases, with 13 bases remaining between them. CDR3 amino acids: CSVGPGLSSYEQYF. Written as DNA, the CDR3 is TGCAGCGTTGGACCGGGACTTAGCTCCTACGAGCAGTACTTC.

This clone came up once. The rearrangement uses TRBV19 and TRBJ2-5; TRBD2 aligns across 14 bases. The J call may be incorrect, as the DNA end agrees better with TRBJ2-7. This CDR3 region has 19 residues. The V gene's germline CDR1 is LNHDA and CDR2 SQIVND (reference sequence). The CDR3 nucleotides are TGTGCCAGTAGTATAGCCCTGGCTGGGACTAGCGGGAGCTCCTACGAGCAGTACTTC. Its translation is CASSIALAGTSGSSYEQYF.

This chain links TRBV7-2 with TRBJ2-7, with D possibly being TRBD2 (6 bases). From germline, CDR1 is SGHTA and CDR2 FQGNSA. The CDR3 has 13 amino acids. The ends were cut back, 3 bases at V and 4 bases at J, with 10 bases in the middle. This CDR3 is CASSFRAGYEQYF. The CDR3 region has the DNA TGTGCCAGCAGCTTTAGGGCGGGGTACGAGCAGTACTTC.

Here the CDR3 reads CASSFGQVNQPQHF. The CDR3 DNA is TGTGCCAGCAGCTTTGGACAGGTTAATCAGCCCCAGCATTTT. The chain has TRBV7-2 and TRBJ1-5, with TRBD1 identical over 7 bases. Germline loops: CDR1 SGHTA, CDR2 FQGNSA. Trimming at V came to 3 bases and at J to 4 bases, leaving 3 bases not matched to a gene. CDR3 length: 14 amino acids.

This clone turned up a few times. The chain joins TRBV4-3 to TRBJ2-2; D not certain. Germline V gene lookup returns CDR1 LGHNA and CDR2 YSLEER. This CDR3 has 16 residues. Trimming pared 5 bases from V and 5 bases from J, leaving 18 bases between. CDR3 nucleotide sequence: TGCGCCAGCAGCGATCGGGTAATGGGTTTGACCGGGGAGCTGTTTTTT. Translation: CASSDRVMGLTGELFF.

The V gene is TRBV6-6, the J gene TRBJ2-3; no reliable D call. The CDR3 sequence is 14 residues long. Trimming removed 7 bases at V and 3 bases at J, with 14 bases between. Germline CDR1 is MNHNY and CDR2 is SVGAGI (reference sequence). CDR3 bases: TGTGCCAGCACACTAAACCTTAGGACAGATACGCAGTATTTT. It encodes CASTLNLRTDTQYF.

The chain couples TRBV6-6 to TRBJ1-3; TRBD1 matches at 8 bases. Germline-derived CDR1 and CDR2 are MNHNY and SVGAGI (reference sequence). V was pared by 6 bases and J by 0 bases, with 4 bases of the junction left unmatched. The CDR3 sequence is 15 residues long. The CDR3 nucleotides read TGTGCCAGCAGAACGGACAGGGTCTCTGGAAACACCATATATTTT. It translates to CASRTDRVSGNTIYF.

This chain connects TRBV10-2 to TRBJ2-1; a possible D gene is TRBD2 (6 bases). Per germline, CDR1 WSHSY and CDR2 SAAADI. The length of the CDR3 is 12 residues. V was trimmed by 11 bases and J by 8 bases, leaving 16 bases between them. CDR3 in amino acids: CAGSLAGHEQFF. The CDR3, as DNA: TGCGCCGGGTCACTAGCCGGCCATGAGCAGTTCTTC.

With regard to this clone: Compared with germline, one end of the junction differs, possibly owing to a read error. The chain links TRBV19 to TRBJ2-5; 10 nucleotides line up with TRBD1. Germline lookup yields CDR1 LNHDA and CDR2 SQIVND (reference sequence). The CDR3 is made up of 13 amino acids. The CDR3 nucleotides read TGTGCCAGTAGTCCCCCGGGACAGGGGCCTAGGAACTTC. This translates into CASSPPGQGPRNF. The full variable domain, with the rest looked up from reference TRBV19 and TRBJ2-5, is DGGITQSPKYLFRKEGQNVTLSCEQNLNHDAMYWYRQDPGQGLRLIYYSQIVNDFQKGDIAEGYSVSREKKESFPLTVTSAQKNPTAFYLCASSPPGQGPRNFGPGTRLLVL.